This TCR beta chain was recovered during a study of early T cells in non-severe SARS-CoV-2 infection. TCRdb ran MiXCR on the 5' RACE reads and lists one entry per CDR3 protein. The sample lists tens of thousands of distinct CDR3 sequences; 8% to 10% were seen once. At least ten counts were recorded for this clonotype. The TCR comes from an adult who was a healthcare worker with PCR-confirmed SARS-CoV-2 infection or an uninfected control (not recorded which). Specimen: whole blood.

The CDR3, as DNA: TGTGCCAGCAGCTCCGGTGGTACTAACTATGGCTACACCTTC. This translates into CASSSGGTNYGYTF. V is TRBV5-4 and J is TRBJ1-2; D not certain. V gave up 3 bases and J gave up 0 bases, with 9 bases separating them. The length of the CDR3 is 14 residues. The germline V gene has CDR1 SGHNT and CDR2 YYREEE (reference sequence).